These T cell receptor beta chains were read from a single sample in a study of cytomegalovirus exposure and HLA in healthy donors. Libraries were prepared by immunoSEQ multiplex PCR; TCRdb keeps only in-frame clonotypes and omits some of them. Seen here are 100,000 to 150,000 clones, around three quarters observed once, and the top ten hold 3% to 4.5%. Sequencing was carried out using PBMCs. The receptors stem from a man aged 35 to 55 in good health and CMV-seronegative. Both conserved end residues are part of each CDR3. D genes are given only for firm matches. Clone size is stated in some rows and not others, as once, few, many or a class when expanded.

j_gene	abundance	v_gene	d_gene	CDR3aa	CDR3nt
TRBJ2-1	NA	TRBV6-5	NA	CASSTRGNEQFF	TGTGCCAGCAGTACCAGGGGAAATGAGCAGTTCTTC
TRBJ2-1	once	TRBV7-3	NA	CASSSSRGNNEQFF	TGTGCCAGCAGCTCCTCCCGGGGGAACAATGAGCAGTTCTTC
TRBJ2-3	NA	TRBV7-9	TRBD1	CASSLMGTGGTDTQYF	TGTGCCAGCAGCTTAATGGGGACAGGGGGGACAGATACGCAGTATTTT
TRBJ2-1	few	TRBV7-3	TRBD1	CASKRDSSYNEQFF	TGTGCCAGCAAAAGGGACAGCTCCTACAATGAGCAGTTCTTC
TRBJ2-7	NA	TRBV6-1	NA	CASSEGGLTYEQYF	TGTGCCAGCAGCGAGGGGGGGCTAACCTACGAGCAGTACTTC
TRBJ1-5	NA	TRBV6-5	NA	CASSYGGNQPQHF	TGTGCCAGCAGTTACGGAGGCAATCAGCCCCAGCATTTT
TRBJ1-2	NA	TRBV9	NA	CASSVDTIGYTF	TGTGCCAGCAGCGTCGACACGATCGGCTACACCTTC
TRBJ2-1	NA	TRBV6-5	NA	CATLQGRQFF	TGTGCTACCCTCCAGGGAAGGCAGTTCTTC
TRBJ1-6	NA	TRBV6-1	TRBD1	CASSESRDRGRSPLHF	TGTGCCAGCAGTGAATCCCGGGACAGGGGACGATCACCCCTCCACTTT
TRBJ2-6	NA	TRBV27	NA	CASKQLSGANVLTF	TGTGCCAGCAAACAGCTCTCTGGGGCCAACGTCCTGACTTTC
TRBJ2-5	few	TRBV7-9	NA	CASSFGGGGETQYF	TGTGCCAGCAGCTTCGGAGGGGGCGGGGAGACCCAGTACTTC
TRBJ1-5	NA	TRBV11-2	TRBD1	CASSLDSRTGYLQPQHF	TGTGCCAGCAGCTTAGATTCGAGGACAGGGTATCTCCAGCCCCAGCATTTT
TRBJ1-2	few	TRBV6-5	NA	CASSPLDADYGYTF	TGTGCCAGCAGTCCACTCGATGCGGACTATGGCTACACCTTC
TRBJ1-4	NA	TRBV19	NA	CASSIARVSTNEKLFF	TGTGCCAGTAGTATCGCCAGGGTATCAACTAATGAAAAACTGTTTTTT
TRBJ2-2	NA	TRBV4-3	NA	CASSQGVGDTGELFF	TGCGCCAGCAGCCAAGGGGTAGGGGACACCGGGGAGCTGTTTTTT
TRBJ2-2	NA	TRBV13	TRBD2	CASSHSTSGGPGRGELFF	TGTGCCAGCAGCCATTCGACTAGCGGGGGACCTGGGAGAGGGGAGCTGTTTTTT
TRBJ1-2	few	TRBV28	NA	CASSPGGYYGYTF	TGTGCCAGCAGCCCAGGAGGGTACTATGGCTACACCTTC
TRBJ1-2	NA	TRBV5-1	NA	CASSLDTASQRDGYTF	TGCGCCAGCAGCTTGGATACCGCTAGCCAAAGAGATGGCTACACCTTC
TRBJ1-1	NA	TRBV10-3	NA	CAISGTLITEAFF	TGTGCCATCAGTGGGACTCTGATCACTGAAGCTTTCTTT
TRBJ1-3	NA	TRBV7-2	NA	CASSGSGGQGNTIYF	TGTGCCAGCAGCGGGTCGGGGGGCCAAGGAAACACCATATATTTT
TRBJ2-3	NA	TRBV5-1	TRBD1	CASSPQGKGSTDTQYF	TGCGCCAGCAGCCCACAGGGGAAAGGGAGCACAGATACGCAGTATTTT
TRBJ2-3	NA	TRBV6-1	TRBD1	CASSDAFGGQAQYF	TGTGCCAGCAGTGATGCATTCGGGGGACAGGCGCAGTATTTT
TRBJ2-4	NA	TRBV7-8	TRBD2	CASSLVTLRGSGNIQYF	TGTGCCAGCAGCTTAGTCACCCTGCGGGGGTCAGGGAACATTCAGTACTTC
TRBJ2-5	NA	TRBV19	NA	CASSQYQETQYF	TGTGCCAGTAGCCAGTACCAAGAGACCCAGTACTTC
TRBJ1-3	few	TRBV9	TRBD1	CASSVGQGFGNTIYF	TGTGCCAGCAGCGTAGGACAGGGGTTTGGAAACACCATATATTTT
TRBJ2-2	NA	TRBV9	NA	CASSSPLFPGELFF	TGTGCCAGCAGCTCCCCCCTGTTTCCCGGGGAGCTGTTTTTT
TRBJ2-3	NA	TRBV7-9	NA	CASSLADRPTYTQYF	TGTGCCAGCAGCTTAGCAGACAGACCCACGTATACGCAGTATTTT
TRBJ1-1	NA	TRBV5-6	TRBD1	CASSMGQGAKGNTEAFF	TGTGCCAGCAGCATGGGACAGGGGGCGAAAGGAAACACTGAAGCTTTCTTT
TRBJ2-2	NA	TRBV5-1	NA	CASSPSWDTNTGELFF	TGCGCCAGCAGCCCGTCTTGGGACACCAACACCGGGGAGCTGTTTTTT
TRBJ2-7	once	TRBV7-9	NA	CASTPSSSYEQYF	TGTGCCAGCACCCCGAGTAGCTCCTACGAGCAGTACTTC
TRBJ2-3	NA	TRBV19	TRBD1	CASTDRGIGTDTQYF	TGTGCCAGTACCGACAGGGGAATCGGCACAGATACGCAGTATTTT
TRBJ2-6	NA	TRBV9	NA	CASSGGGANVLTF	TGTGCCAGCAGCGGCGGGGGGGCCAACGTCCTGACTTTC
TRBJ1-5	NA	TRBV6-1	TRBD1	CASSDRDRGHQPQHF	TGTGCCAGCAGTGACCGGGACAGGGGGCACCAGCCCCAGCATTTT
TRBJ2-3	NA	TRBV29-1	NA	CSVEDPDTQYF	TGCAGCGTTGAAGATCCTGATACGCAGTATTTT
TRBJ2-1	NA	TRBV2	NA	CASSNQGSFINEQFF	TGTGCCAGCAGTAACCAGGGATCCTTCATTAATGAGCAGTTCTTC
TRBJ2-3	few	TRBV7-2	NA	CASSPTRVSTDTQYF	TGTGCCAGCAGCCCAACGCGGGTAAGCACAGATACGCAGTATTTT
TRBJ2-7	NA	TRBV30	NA	CAWSAYPLVEQYF	TGTGCCTGGAGTGCCTACCCACTGGTCGAGCAGTACTTC
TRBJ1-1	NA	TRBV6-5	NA	CASSYDFGRMNTEAFF	TGTGCCAGCAGTTATGATTTCGGCAGGATGAACACTGAAGCTTTCTTT
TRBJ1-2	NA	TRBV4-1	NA	CASSPTDGGHYGYTF	TGCGCCAGCAGCCCCACGGACGGAGGACACTATGGCTACACCTTC
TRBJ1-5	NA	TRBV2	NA	CASSEGLLSNQPQHF	TGTGCCAGCAGTGAAGGACTCCTTAGCAATCAGCCCCAGCATTTT
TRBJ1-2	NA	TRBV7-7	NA	CASSLDQGCYGYTF	TGTGCTAGCAGCTTAGATCAGGGGTGCTATGGCTACACCTTC
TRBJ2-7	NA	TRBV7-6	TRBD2	CASSPTSGGARSYEQYF	TGTGCCAGCAGCCCGACTAGCGGGGGGGCCCGCTCCTACGAGCAGTACTTC
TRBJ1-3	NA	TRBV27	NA	CASRSSGNTIYF	TGTGCCAGCAGGAGCTCTGGAAACACCATATATTTT
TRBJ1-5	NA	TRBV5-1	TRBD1	CASSLGTGGDQPQHF	TGCGCCAGCAGCTTGGGGACAGGGGGGGATCAGCCCCAGCATTTT
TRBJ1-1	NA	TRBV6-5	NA	CASSPGQQDVQAFF	TGTGCCAGCAGCCCCGGACAGCAAGACGTTCAAGCTTTCTTT